The clone carrying this TCR beta chain was observed once. This CDR3 is 16 amino acids long. J was trimmed by 1 base and V by 5 bases; bases with no gene match: 7. CDR1 and CDR2 from the germline V gene are SGHDT and YYEEEE. The record originates from a study of OX40 agonist ivuxolimab in advanced cancers. The assay was immunoSEQ multiplex PCR, and TCRdb's table has in-frame clones only and misses some. This sample has tens of thousands of clones, with roughly 80% found just once. The chain joins TRBV5-6 to TRBJ2-3, with 10 positions matching TRBD2. The sequence derives from an adult with an advanced solid tumor such as melanoma, head and neck, liver or kidney cancer. The specimen comprised CD4+ or CD8+ T cells sorted from blood, sampled in a trial of the OX40 agonist ivuxolimab. The CDR3 sequence: CASSWAGTSGTDTQYF. The CDR3 region has the DNA TGTGCCAGCAGTTGGGCCGGGACTAGCGGCACAGATACGCAGTATTTT.